This is a list of T cell receptor beta chains from one sample in a study of T-cell reconstitution after alpha-beta-depleted transplantation in children. TCRdb processed the PCR reads anew with MiXCR; each CDR3 protein has one entry. This sample has some 240,000 distinct CDR3 sequences, with around 8.9% found just once. This specimen was PBMCs from the stem cell graft donor, taken from the stem cell graft. The source is a human donor who donated a stem cell graft to a child with SCID. Both conserved end residues are part of each CDR3. A D gene is named only where the DNA matches it firmly. Size is stated for part of the rows, as once, few or many counts, or as a class when the clone is expanded.

j_gene	len	abundance	v_gene	d_gene	CDR3aa	CDR3nt
TRBJ2-1	18	many	TRBV5-1	TRBD2	CASSLRLAGGPSYNEQFF	TGCGCCAGCAGCTTAAGACTAGCGGGGGGGCCCTCCTACAATGAGCAGTTCTTC
TRBJ1-5	15	many	TRBV10-3	NA	CAISEDRYSNQPQHF	TGTGCCATCAGTGAAGACAGGTATAGCAATCAGCCCCAGCATTTT
TRBJ2-1	13	many	TRBV6-6	TRBD1	CASSLSQGDEQFF	TGTGCCAGCAGTTTGTCCCAGGGGGATGAGCAGTTCTTC
TRBJ1-1	16	many	TRBV25-1	NA	CASSRPGLTSNTEAFF	TGTGCCAGCAGTCGGCCAGGCCTTACTTCGAACACTGAAGCTTTCTTT
TRBJ2-7	13	many	TRBV5-4	NA	CASSFESSYEQYF	TGTGCCAGCAGCTTCGAGAGCTCCTACGAGCAGTACTTC
TRBJ2-1	18	many	TRBV7-6	NA	CASSLHLDLQSSYNEQFF	TGTGCCAGCAGCCTACACCTAGATCTTCAAAGCTCCTACAATGAGCAGTTCTTC
TRBJ1-2	15	many	TRBV12-3/TRBV12-4	NA	CASISLRGGSYGYTF	TGTGCCAGCATTTCGCTTCGGGGAGGGTCATATGGCTACACCTTC
TRBJ1-6	12	many	TRBV12-3/TRBV12-4	NA	CASSLRYSPLHF	TGTGCCAGCAGTCTTCGATATTCACCCCTCCACTTT
TRBJ2-1	17	many	TRBV7-9	TRBD2	CASSSKMTSGGGHEQFF	TGTGCCAGCAGCTCTAAAATGACTAGCGGGGGGGGCCATGAGCAGTTCTTC
TRBJ2-7	13	NA	TRBV27	NA	CASRNRMAYEQYF	TGTGCCAGCAGAAACAGGATGGCCTACGAGCAGTACTTC
TRBJ2-3	15	NA	TRBV27	TRBD2	CASSRLAVFTDTQYF	TGTGCCAGCAGCCGACTAGCGGTGTTCACAGATACGCAGTATTTT
TRBJ1-5	15	many	TRBV6-1	NA	CASSGEGLRNQPQHF	TGTGCCAGCAGTGGAGAAGGACTGAGAAATCAGCCCCAGCATTTT
TRBJ2-7	15	many	TRBV5-1	TRBD2	CASSLASGAIYEQYF	TGCGCCAGCAGCTTGGCTAGCGGGGCGATCTACGAGCAGTACTTC
TRBJ1-1	15	many	TRBV9	NA	CASSALAGTHTEAFF	TGTGCCAGCAGCGCCCTGGCAGGAACGCACACTGAAGCTTTCTTT
TRBJ1-2	16	many	TRBV29-1	TRBD1	CSVRTGQGPSPYGYTF	TGCAGCGTCCGAACGGGACAGGGGCCCTCTCCCTATGGCTACACCTTC
TRBJ2-2	15	many	TRBV6-2/TRBV6-3	NA	CASSPSRTATGELFF	TGTGCCAGCAGCCCTTCGAGGACTGCCACCGGGGAGCTGTTTTTT
TRBJ2-5	12	many	TRBV11-2	NA	CASSLVTETQYF	TGTGCCAGCAGCTTAGTCACGGAGACCCAGTACTTC
TRBJ1-1	15	many	TRBV2	NA	CASSPERGLNTEAFF	TGTGCCAGCAGTCCCGAACGAGGGTTGAACACTGAAGCTTTCTTT
TRBJ2-5	16	many	TRBV5-1	TRBD2	CASSSSGGDLGETQYF	TGCGCCAGCAGCTCCAGTGGGGGGGACTTGGGAGAGACCCAGTACTTC
TRBJ2-2	15	many	TRBV20-1	NA	CSVQTGHENTGELFF	TGCAGTGTCCAAACGGGACACGAAAACACCGGGGAGCTGTTTTTT
TRBJ2-5	15	many	TRBV4-3	TRBD2	CASSRRLAGEETQYF	TGCGCCAGCAGCCGACGACTAGCGGGAGAGGAGACCCAGTACTTC
TRBJ2-2	13	many	TRBV24-1	NA	CATSDLRGGELFF	TGTGCCACCAGTGATTTGCGGGGCGGGGAGCTGTTTTTT
TRBJ2-3	16	NA	TRBV12-3/TRBV12-4	TRBD2	CASSLMGLAFTDTQYF	TGTGCCAGCAGTTTGATGGGACTAGCGTTCACAGATACGCAGTATTTT
TRBJ2-7	12	many	TRBV29-1	NA	CSVEEGSREQYF	TGCAGCGTTGAAGAAGGGAGTCGCGAGCAGTACTTC
TRBJ1-1	14	many	TRBV12-3/TRBV12-4	NA	CASSLKGLNTEAFF	TGTGCCAGCAGTTTAAAGGGTTTGAACACTGAAGCTTTCTTT
TRBJ2-2	14	NA	TRBV5-1	NA	CASSSGPATGELFF	TGCGCCAGCAGCTCGGGACCCGCCACCGGGGAGCTGTTTTTT
TRBJ2-1	15	many	TRBV7-9	NA	CASSLMGTSYNEQFF	TGTGCCAGCAGCTTAATGGGGACAAGTTACAATGAGCAGTTCTTC
TRBJ2-1	16	many	TRBV9	TRBD2	CASSVVSSGTYNEQFF	TGTGCCAGCAGCGTAGTTTCTAGCGGAACCTACAATGAGCAGTTCTTC
TRBJ2-2	12	many	TRBV5-1	NA	CASSYDTGELFF	TGCGCCAGCAGCTACGACACCGGGGAGCTGTTTTTT
TRBJ1-1	13	many	TRBV5-1	NA	CASSLAGGREAFF	TGCGCCAGCAGCTTGGCCGGGGGGCGTGAAGCTTTCTTT
TRBJ2-1	15	many	TRBV7-2	NA	CASRPKRGDDNEQFF	TGTGCCAGCAGGCCGAAGAGAGGGGATGACAATGAGCAGTTCTTC
TRBJ1-5	14	many	TRBV12-3/TRBV12-4	NA	CASREDSFNQPQHF	TGTGCCAGCAGGGAAGACAGCTTCAATCAGCCCCAGCATTTT
TRBJ1-6	14	many	TRBV5-1	TRBD1	CASSPDRVGSPLHF	TGCGCCAGCAGTCCGGACAGGGTTGGTTCACCCCTCCACTTT
TRBJ2-6	16	many	TRBV2	NA	CASSKEAGEVANVLTF	TGTGCCAGCAGTAAAGAGGCAGGGGAGGTTGCCAACGTCCTGACTTTC
TRBJ1-5	13	many	TRBV20-1	NA	CSARVAKYQPQHF	TGCAGTGCTAGAGTGGCCAAGTATCAGCCCCAGCATTTT
TRBJ2-3	15	NA	TRBV7-9	TRBD2	CASSIQRGGSDTQYF	TGTGCCAGCAGCATCCAGCGGGGGGGCTCAGATACGCAGTATTTT
TRBJ1-1	13	many	TRBV29-1	NA	CSVLGTMNTEAFF	TGCAGCGTCCTCGGGACCATGAACACTGAAGCTTTCTTT
TRBJ2-1	15	many	TRBV2	TRBD2	CASSETVGGSNEQFF	TGTGCCAGCAGTGAGACAGTGGGGGGGAGTAATGAGCAGTTCTTC
TRBJ2-5	13	many	TRBV6-2/TRBV6-3	TRBD1	CASSRDRQETQYF	TGTGCCAGCAGTAGGGACAGACAAGAGACCCAGTACTTC
TRBJ2-2	16	NA	TRBV6-1	TRBD2	CASIRGDDRLTGELFF	TGTGCCAGCATTCGGGGGGACGACAGACTCACCGGGGAGCTGTTTTTT
TRBJ2-7	11	many	TRBV29-1	NA	CSVARGYEQYF	TGCAGCGTTGCCAGGGGCTACGAGCAGTACTTC
TRBJ1-3	16	many	TRBV12-3/TRBV12-4	TRBD1	CASSDRGPSSGNTIYF	TGTGCCAGCAGTGACAGGGGCCCAAGCTCTGGAAACACCATATATTTT
TRBJ2-7	14	NA	TRBV5-1	NA	CASSGTGGAYEQYF	TGCGCCAGCAGTGGTACAGGGGGGGCCTACGAGCAGTACTTC
TRBJ2-7	13	many	TRBV9	NA	CASSVAPFYEQYF	TGTGCCAGCAGCGTAGCCCCGTTCTACGAGCAGTACTTC
TRBJ2-7	14	many	TRBV5-5	NA	CASSLKAESVRVDF	TGTGCCAGCAGCTTGAAGGCAGAGTCGGTTCGTGTAGACTTC
TRBJ1-2	15	many	TRBV7-2	NA	CASSSQVGGPRGYTF	TGTGCCAGCAGCTCACAAGTCGGGGGGCCTAGGGGCTACACCTTC
TRBJ2-1	16	many	TRBV2	NA	CASSGPGQSLNNEQFF	TGTGCCAGCAGTGGACCGGGACAAAGCTTAAACAATGAGCAGTTCTTC
TRBJ2-3	17	many	TRBV20-1	TRBD2	CSARAHHSGGATDTQYF	TGCAGTGCTAGAGCACATCACAGCGGGGGGGCAACAGATACGCAGTATTTT
TRBJ2-1	14	NA	TRBV3-1	NA	CACSQHYGGNEQFF	TGTGCCTGCAGCCAGCATTATGGTGGGAATGAGCAGTTCTTC
TRBJ2-5	14	NA	TRBV5-6	NA	CASSERGLQETQYF	TGTGCCAGCAGCGAAAGGGGTCTACAAGAGACCCAGTACTTC
TRBJ1-1	15	few	TRBV15	NA	CATSRDRVPDTEAFF	TGTGCCACCAGCAGAGATCGGGTTCCTGACACTGAAGCTTTCTTT
TRBJ1-2	14	NA	TRBV20-1	NA	CSASLQEANYGYTF	TGCAGTGCTAGCCTCCAAGAAGCTAACTATGGCTACACCTTC
TRBJ1-6	15	many	TRBV25-1	NA	CASSVPGSYNSPLHF	TGTGCCAGCAGTGTTCCGGGCTCCTATAATTCACCCCTCCACTTT
TRBJ1-1	13	many	TRBV5-1	NA	CATAVGGGTEAFF	TGCGCCACCGCCGTGGGTGGCGGCACTGAAGCTTTCTTT
TRBJ2-5	13	many	TRBV12-3/TRBV12-4	NA	CASSFDSQETQYF	TGTGCCAGCAGTTTCGACAGCCAAGAGACCCAGTACTTC
TRBJ2-7	12	many	TRBV7-9	NA	CASSPPSLEQYF	TGTGCCAGCAGCCCTCCGTCCCTCGAGCAGTACTTC
TRBJ2-1	16	many	TRBV7-3	NA	CASSQLQGSGDGEQFF	TGTGCCAGCAGCCAGTTACAGGGATCCGGGGATGGCGAGCAGTTCTTC
TRBJ2-3	15	many	TRBV9	NA	CASTPGTGDLDTQYF	TGTGCCAGCACACCCGGGACGGGGGACTTAGATACGCAGTATTTT
TRBJ2-3	15	many	TRBV5-1	TRBD1	CASSTGQGDADTQYF	TGCGCCAGCAGCACCGGACAGGGGGACGCAGATACGCAGTATTTT